A selection of T cell receptor beta chains follows, all from one sample in a study of molecular identifiers for immune sequencing clone quantification. TCRdb re-called the PCR reads through MiXCR, storing one row per CDR3 protein. The sample consists of 70,000 to 95,000 distinct CDR3 sequences, 15% to 20% of them appearing once. The sequenced sample was naive CD8+ T cells from blood, with Jurkat cell RNA spiked in. The receptors come from a human donor in good health. Some libraries in this study had Jurkat cell RNA spiked in. CDR3s include the opening cysteine and the closing phenylalanine or tryptophan. The D gene is left open where the match is weak. Rows may omit the clone size; those that give it use once, few, many or a size class.

V gene	J gene	CDR3 length	D gene	clone size	CDR3 protein	CDR3 DNA
TRBV4-3	TRBJ2-2	13	-	-	CASSQEVSGELFF	TGCGCCAGCAGCCAAGAAGTCTCCGGGGAGCTGTTTTTT
TRBV7-9	TRBJ2-5	14	-	many	CASSLGNHQETQYF	TGTGCCAGCAGCTTAGGAAATCATCAAGAGACCCAGTACTTC
TRBV24-1	TRBJ2-1	16	TRBD2	-	CATSDQAGKPYNGQFF	TGCGCCACCAGTGACCAAGCGGGAAAGCCCTACAATGGGCAGTTCTTC
TRBV12-3/TRBV12-4	TRBJ2-5	14	-	many	CASSAPTGMETQYF	TGTGCCAGCAGCGCCCCCACAGGGATGGAGACCCAGTACTTC
TRBV27	TRBJ2-7	18	TRBD2	many	CASSPRTSGGFSSYEQYF	TGTGCCAGCAGTCCGAGGACTAGCGGGGGCTTCAGCTCCTACGAGCAGTACTTC
TRBV4-3	TRBJ1-1	20	TRBD1	many	CASSQELLGTATTGGAEAFF	TGCGCCAGCAGCCAAGAGTTATTAGGGACAGCCACAACTGGGGGGGCTGAAGCTTTCTTT
TRBV15	TRBJ1-1	16	-	few	CATSRDWQTSNTEAFF	TGTGCCACCAGCAGAGATTGGCAGACTAGTAACACTGAAGCTTTCTTT
TRBV6-5	TRBJ2-3	15	TRBD1	many	CASNLRTGGKDTQYF	TGTGCCAGCAACCTGAGGACAGGGGGGAAAGATACGCAGTATTTT
TRBV5-4	TRBJ1-1	14	-	many	CASSPQRDGTEAFF	TGTGCCAGCAGCCCTCAGAGGGATGGCACTGAAGCTTTCTTT
TRBV6-2/TRBV6-3	TRBJ2-7	15	-	many	CASSWKGLRSYEQYF	TGTGCCAGCAGTTGGAAGGGGCTACGATCCTACGAGCAGTACTTC
TRBV28	TRBJ1-6	16	-	many	CASRASGDAYNSPLHF	TGTGCCAGCAGGGCGTCAGGGGATGCCTATAATTCACCCCTCCACTTT
TRBV11-2	TRBJ2-7	14	-	-	CASCERDPAYEQYF	TGTGCCAGCTGCGAGCGAGACCCAGCCTACGAGCAGTACTTC
TRBV12-3/TRBV12-4	TRBJ1-1	13	-	many	CASSLTGYTEAFF	TGTGCCAGCAGTTTAACAGGGTACACTGAAGCTTTCTTT
TRBV6-1	TRBJ1-1	16	-	many	CASSEWVTEMNTEAFF	TGTGCCAGCAGTGAATGGGTTACAGAAATGAACACTGAAGCTTTCTTT
TRBV29-1	TRBJ2-3	16	TRBD1	many	CSAPGQGLSSTDTQYF	TGCAGCGCTCCGGGACAGGGCCTATCTAGCACAGATACGCAGTATTTT
TRBV7-9	TRBJ1-3	14	-	many	CASAPPMSGNTIYF	TGTGCCAGCGCCCCCCCCATGTCTGGAAACACCATATATTTT
TRBV30	TRBJ2-3	14	-	many	CAWEGDGSTDTQYF	TGTGCCTGGGAAGGTGACGGGAGCACAGATACGCAGTATTTT
TRBV4-1	TRBJ2-7	19	TRBD1	-	CASSQDLFPGQGSPEEQYF	TGCGCCAGCAGCCAAGACCTATTCCCGGGACAGGGTTCCCCGGAGGAGCAGTACTTC
TRBV9	TRBJ1-2	18	TRBD1	many	CASSGYGTGGIPDYGYTF	TGTGCCAGCAGCGGATACGGGACAGGGGGTATCCCTGACTATGGCTACACCTTC
TRBV18	TRBJ2-1	15	TRBD1	-	CASSTQGGPYNEQFF	TGTGCCAGCTCAACACAGGGGGGCCCTTACAATGAGCAGTTCTTC
TRBV27	TRBJ2-1	15	TRBD2	few	CASRRREGSYNEQFF	TGTGCCAGCAGGCGGCGGGAGGGCTCCTACAATGAGCAGTTCTTC
TRBV7-6	TRBJ1-2	11	-	many	CASSPLGGYTF	TGTGCCAGCAGCCCACTAGGAGGCTACACCTTC
TRBV7-8	TRBJ1-1	16	-	many	CASSLGVVGGNTEAFF	TGTGCCAGCAGCTTAGGAGTGGTAGGGGGAAATACTGAAGCTTTCTTT
TRBV20-1	TRBJ1-3	13	-	many	CSARTVSGNTIYF	TGCAGTGCTAGAACCGTCTCTGGAAACACCATATATTTT
TRBV4-3	TRBJ2-3	15	-	many	CASSSLRDPEVTQYF	TGCGCCAGCAGCTCGCTCCGAGACCCAGAGGTTACGCAGTATTTT
TRBV12-3/TRBV12-4	TRBJ1-1	15	-	many	CASTPTGHMNTEAFF	TGTGCCAGCACCCCAACTGGCCACATGAACACTGAAGCTTTCTTT
TRBV7-9	TRBJ1-1	18	-	many	CASSLTSGSGFLDTEAFF	TGTGCCAGCAGCTTAACTTCGGGATCGGGGTTTTTGGACACTGAAGCTTTCTTT
TRBV21-1	TRBJ1-2	18	-	many	CASRPSGVPPGGNYGYTF	TGTGCCAGCCGTCCCTCGGGGGTCCCCCCGGGGGGTAACTATGGCTACACCTTC
TRBV7-9	TRBJ2-2	13	-	many	CASSLVRQPELFF	TGTGCCAGCAGCTTAGTCCGACAGCCGGAGCTGTTTTTT
TRBV2	TRBJ1-4	14	TRBD1	many	CASSEGQGNEKLFF	TGTGCCAGCAGTGAAGGACAGGGTAATGAAAAACTGTTTTTT
TRBV19	TRBJ1-1	14	-	many	CASNHGSPNTEAFF	TGTGCCAGTAATCACGGAAGCCCGAACACTGAAGCTTTCTTT
TRBV7-3	TRBJ2-5	11	-	many	CASSLVKTQYF	TGTGCCAGCAGCTTAGTGAAGACCCAGTACTTC
TRBV7-6	TRBJ2-7	14	-	-	CASSNPLLGYEQYF	TGTGCCAGCAGCAACCCGCTGCTGGGTTACGAGCAGTACTTC